The 17 T cell receptor beta chains below come from one sample, sequenced in a study of blood T cell repertoires in COVID-19. Sequencing used immunoSEQ multiplex PCR; TCRdb keeps in-frame clones, though not all of them. The data contain under 200,000 clones, under 80% of them singletons. The sequenced sample consisted of peripheral blood. These receptors originate from a woman over 75 with acute or convalescent COVID-19.

CDR3 bases: TGTGCCAGCAGCTTAGAGGCCCGGGGGTCAGATACGCAGTATTTT. The encoded protein is CASSLEARGSDTQYF. The chain recombines TRBV7-2 with TRBJ2-3; D possibly corresponds to TRBD2 (6 bases). Germline loops: CDR1 SGHTA, CDR2 FQGNSA. The CDR3 length is 15 residues. The V end lost 1 base, the J end lost 4 bases, and 12 bases lay between the germline ends. Based on the CDR3 plus reference TRBV7-2 and TRBJ2-3, the full variable domain is GAGVSQSPSNKVTEKGKDVELRCDPISGHTALYWYRQSLGQGLEFLIYFQGNSAPDKSGLPSDRFSAERTGGSVSTLTIQRTQQEDSAVYLCASSLEARGSDTQYFGPGTRLTVL.

The chain links TRBV2 to TRBJ2-7; weak D call: TRBD2 (5 bases). The CDR3 covers 13 residues. V gave up 5 bases and J gave up 4 bases, with 12 bases separating them. CDR1 and CDR2 from the germline V gene are SNHLY and FYNNEI. The CDR3 loop reads CASSPGLRYEQYF. The CDR3 DNA reads TGTGCCAGCAGTCCCGGACTCCGATACGAGCAGTACTTC.

CDR3 nucleotides: TGTGCCATCGGGCCTCGGCCGGGGGATAATTCACCCCTCCACTTT. This encodes CAIGPRPGDNSPLHF. The rearrangement links TRBV10-3 to TRBJ1-6; TRBD1 is a possible D gene (5 bases). Germline values: CDR1 ENHRY, CDR2 SYGVKD. This CDR3 has 15 amino acids. Trimming stripped 8 bases from V and 5 bases from J, with 16 bases between.

The chain joins TRBV27 to TRBJ2-7; D possibly corresponds to TRBD2 (6 bases). Germline V lookup: CDR1 MNHEY, CDR2 SMNVEV (reference sequence). The CDR3 is 13 residues long. V was clipped by 5 bases and J by 1 base, with 9 bases between them. The CDR3 DNA reads as TGTGCCAGCAGTAGGGACTTTTCCTACGAGCAGTACTTC. Residues: CASSRDFSYEQYF.

This clone was detected only once. V usage is TRBV5-1 and J usage is TRBJ2-7; 8 bases map to TRBD1. Germline V gene data show CDR1 as SGHRS and CDR2 as YFSETQ. The V segment lost 0 bases and the J segment 2 bases; nucleotides outside the gene matches: 1. This CDR3 is built from 14 residues. The CDR3 coding sequence is TGCGCCAGCAGCTTGGCGGGACAGGCCTACGAGCAGTACTTC. The encoded protein is CASSLAGQAYEQYF. Combining the CDR3 with reference TRBV5-1 and TRBJ2-7 gives the whole variable domain KAGVTQTPRYLIKTRGQQVTLSCSPISGHRSVSWYQQTPGQGLQFLFEYFSETQRNKGNFPGRFSGRQFSNSRSEMNVSTLELGDSALYLCASSLAGQAYEQYFGPGTRLTVT.

The chain is built from TRBV19 and TRBJ1-1; TRBD1 matches 9 bases. V trimming: 5 bases; J trimming: 0 bases; junction bases outside the gene matches: 4. The CDR3 contains 15 residues. Germline V gives CDR1 LNHDA, CDR2 SQIVND (reference sequence). CDR3 sequence: CASSAGQGMNTEAFF. The CDR3 DNA sequence: TGTGCCAGTAGTGCGGGACAGGGTATGAACACTGAAGCTTTCTTT. Full variable domain (outside the CDR3, taken from reference TRBV19 and TRBJ1-1): DGGITQSPKYLFRKEGQNVTLSCEQNLNHDAMYWYRQDPGQGLRLIYYSQIVNDFQKGDIAEGYSVSREKKESFPLTVTSAQKNPTAFYLCASSAGQGMNTEAFFGQGTRLTVV.

The chain employs TRBV19 and TRBJ1-1; 8 bases fit TRBD1. V was clipped by 6 bases and J by 8 bases; unmatched bases: 2. CDR3 size: 11 residues. The germline gives CDR1 LNHDA, CDR2 SQIVND (reference sequence). Here the CDR3 DNA reads TGTGCCAGTAGGGACAGGGACGAAGCTTTCTTT. Residues: CASRDRDEAFF.

This clone was detected only a few times. V is TRBV11-3 and J is TRBJ1-1; 8 nucleotides agree with TRBD1. The CDR3 extends over 15 amino acids. Trimming at V came to 2 bases and at J to 1 base, leaving 3 bases not matched to a gene. Germline values: CDR1 SGHNT, CDR2 YENEEA. The CDR3 is CASSLSGQGNTEAFF. CDR3 nucleotide sequence: TGTGCCAGCAGCTTAAGTGGACAGGGGAACACTGAAGCTTTCTTT.

The chain couples TRBV5-1 to TRBJ1-3, with D possibly being TRBD1 (6 bases). The CDR3 loop spans 14 amino acids. Germline CDR1 and CDR2: SGHRS and YFSETQ. V gave up 3 bases and J gave up 1 base, with 8 bases separating them. CDR3 DNA sequence: TGCGCCAGCAGCTCTACAGGGTCTGGAAACACCATATATTTT. This translates into CASSSTGSGNTIYF.

The rearrangement links TRBV11-3 to TRBJ2-3; 7 positions match TRBD2. CDR3 length equals 16 residues. Germline lookup yields CDR1 SGHNT and CDR2 YENEEA. V lost 6 bases, J lost 1 base, and 10 bases stayed unmatched. The CDR3 DNA sequence: TGTGCCAGCAGTACGAGGGAGGGAACCGGCACAGATACGCAGTATTTT. Its translation: CASSTREGTGTDTQYF.

This clone has more than one count but fewer than ten. The chain couples TRBV2 to TRBJ2-7; maybe TRBD2 (5 bases). The germline V gene has CDR1 SNHLY and CDR2 FYNNEI. The CDR3 extends over 14 amino acids. V was pared by 6 bases and J by 2 bases, with 14 bases between. The CDR3 sequence is CASSPGVGPYEQYF. The CDR3 nucleotides are TGTGCCAGCAGCCCCGGGGTGGGCCCCTACGAGCAGTACTTC. The full variable domain, completed using reference TRBV2 and TRBJ2-7, is EPEVTQTPSHQVTQMGQEVILRCVPISNHLYFYWYRQILGQKVEFLVSFYNNEISEKSEIFDDQFSVERPDGSNFTLKIRSTKLEDSAMYFCASSPGVGPYEQYFGPGTRLTVT.

This sequence joins TRBV27 and TRBJ2-7; 8 bases agree with TRBD1. Per the germline V gene, CDR1 is MNHEY and CDR2 is SMNVEV (reference sequence). The CDR3 has 14 residues. With V trimmed by 3 bases and J by 2 bases, 3 bases remained unmatched. This chain's CDR3 is CASSFWDRTYEQYF. CDR3 in DNA: TGTGCCAGCAGTTTCTGGGACAGGACCTACGAGCAGTACTTC.

The V and J genes are TRBV20-1 and TRBJ1-4; weak D call: TRBD1 (6 bases). The length of the CDR3 is 11 residues. The ends were cut back, 6 bases at V and 11 bases at J, with 13 bases in the middle. Germline V CDR1 and CDR2: DFQATT, SNEGSKA (reference sequence). CDR3: CSAPNRDKLFF. CDR3 bases: TGCAGTGCCCCAAACAGGGATAAACTGTTTTTT.

This chain connects TRBV5-6 to TRBJ1-1, with TRBD1 matching 7 bases. The germline V gene encodes CDR1 SGHDT and CDR2 YYEEEE. V shed 4 bases, J shed 0 bases, and the junction held 12 bases outside the gene matches. CDR3 length: 17 residues. The CDR3 coding sequence is TGTGCCAGCAGCCCGGTGGGGACAGCTATCATGAACACTGAAGCTTTCTTT. The encoded protein is CASSPVGTAIMNTEAFF.

V is TRBV10-3 and J is TRBJ1-2; TRBD1 might be the D (6 bases). Trimming cost V 2 bases and J 4 bases, with 17 bases left between them. Germline assignment: CDR1 ENHRY and CDR2 SYGVKD. The CDR3 is 16 residues long. In DNA, the CDR3 is TGTGCCATCAGTGAGGGACAGACCCAGTCAAGCTATGGCTACACCTTC. Its protein is CAISEGQTQSSYGYTF.

The rearrangement links TRBV4-2 to TRBJ2-5; D is perhaps TRBD2 (6 bases). Germline V CDR1 and CDR2: LGHNA, YNFKEQ. The CDR3 covers 16 residues. V shed 0 bases and J shed 2 bases, with 13 bases lying between them. This chain's CDR3 is CASSQDLWREQETQYF. The DNA of the CDR3 is TGTGCCAGCAGCCAAGATTTGTGGAGGGAGCAAGAGACCCAGTACTTC.

The chain employs TRBV10-1 and TRBJ1-2, with a possible D match to TRBD1 (6 bases). The CDR3 is 13 amino acids. Trimming shortened V by 8 bases and J by 4 bases, and 14 bases separated the two germline ends. CDR1 is WNHNN, CDR2 SYGVQD, per germline (reference sequence). The CDR3 is CASGGHTRYGYTF. In DNA form, the CDR3 reads TGCGCCAGCGGGGGACACACCCGCTATGGCTACACCTTC.